This TCR beta chain was identified in a study of blood T cell repertoires in COVID-19 (dated by TCRdb to about 2020). General notes on the study: Samples from collaborators originated in the United States, Italy and Spain and spanned both the acute and convalescent phases of COVID-19. The samples were drawn from two sources: the first 160 participants of the ongoing ImmuneRACE study, and 950 to 1,500 subjects contributed by 6 global collaborators. The material from the prospective study consisted of cDNA or gDNA derived from T cells, B-cell-depleted T cells, or PBMCs. HLA class I and class II types, where available, came from metadata supplied by the sample provider rather than from assay-based typing. The repertoires were released in a freely available public database meant as a resource for research on the immune response to SARS-CoV-2. Nearly every sample came with metadata listing a de-identified subject ID, COVID-19 status, age in years and sex. Subjects who had been exposed to COVID-19, were actively infected with it, or had recovered from it provided the deeply sampled blood TCRbeta repertoires that made up the dataset. Points the paper makes about the study in general: How much clinical and demographic metadata was included differed by source and by participant, and the metadata was provided uncurated.

TCRbeta CDR3 regions were amplified from genomic DNA by means of the immunoSEQ Assay, a bias-controlled multiplex PCR. From the authors' description of their analysis: Within the assay, amplification of reference gene primers was used to estimate how many nucleated cells each sample contained. To quantify the absolute abundance of each unique TCRbeta CDR3 rearrangement, sequence reads were collapsed and filtered. For each sample, productive Simpson clonality was calculated as the square root of Simpson's diversity index across productive rearrangements. TCRdb retrieved this table from immuneACCESS and kept in-frame rearrangements only. Not all clones are present; in checked studies, unresolved V genes account for under half, and no reason is known for the remainder. V, J and clone size reflect that table, while D and trimming were determined from the DNA. Recorded for this sample are approximately 250,000 clones; 84% of them occurred a single time. The ten largest make up approximately 2% of the sample.

A second Seattle source provided samples from volunteer blood donors who had recovered from COVID-19. Each collaborating institution followed its own protocols to collect whole blood in K2EDTA tubes. For TCRbeta analysis, collaborator samples were shipped as frozen whole blood, as isolated PBMCs, or as DNA extracted from either sample type. On this clone itself: Its binding antigen is unknown. One base away there is no much larger clone; base qualities are not given.

The specimen sequenced was peripheral blood. The receptor comes from a man between 40 and 49 years old who had recovered from COVID-19.

The CDR3 protein is CASRYSNTGELFF. The DNA is TGCGCCAGCAGGTACAGCAACACCGGGGAGCTGTTTTTT. The sequence is built from TRBV5-1 and TRBJ2-2; too little of a D gene remains to name it. The germline V gene encodes CDR1 SGHRS and CDR2 YFSETQ. The CDR3 runs 13 amino acids, cysteine and phenylalanine included. The only DNA kept is the CDR3, 39 bases in frame from the first base. V and J are truncated by 5 bases and 2 bases respectively, leaving an intervening sequence of 7 bases.